Listed here are 6 T cell receptor beta chains from one sample, sequenced in a study of shared clonotypes between healthy human individuals. It was CD45RO-negative cells, positively selected for CCR7, that made up naive CD8 cells, with terminally differentiated effector memory CD45RA+ cells excluded. Profiled with immunoSEQ multiplex PCR; TCRdb holds only in-frame clones, not every one. The sample shows roughly 2,000,000 clones, about 95% of them seen only once. The sample taken for sequencing was naive CD8+ T cells sorted from blood. The receptor source for this set is a man younger than 35 in good health.

CDR3 nucleotide sequence: TGTGCCAGCAGCCCAACGGGACTCCACTTAGGCTACGAGCAGTACTTC. Protein sequence: CASSPTGLHLGYEQYF. The V gene is TRBV7-9, the J gene TRBJ2-7, with a tentative D call TRBD2 (6 bases). The length of the CDR3 is 16 residues. Per germline, CDR1 SEHNR and CDR2 FQNEAQ (reference sequence). Trimming pared 5 bases from V and 3 bases from J, leaving 20 bases between.

This clone was picked up one time. V and J are TRBV19 and TRBJ1-5, with a possible D match to TRBD1 (6 bases). V gave up 9 bases and J gave up 9 bases, with 15 bases separating them. This CDR3 has 12 residues. From germline, CDR1 is LNHDA and CDR2 SQIVND (reference sequence). The CDR3 DNA follows: TGTGCCAGCACCACAGGGACGCTGCCCCAGCATTTT. Translation gives CASTTGTLPQHF.

To note about this clone: The same CDR3 can be traced to other DNA sequences in this sample. The rearrangement links TRBV27 to TRBJ2-7; 7 bases are a match to TRBD1. Losses at the gene ends were 6 bases for V and 2 bases for J; bases not matched to a gene: 7. The CDR3 loop spans 14 amino acids. Germline values: CDR1 MNHEY, CDR2 SMNVEV (reference sequence). CDR3 sequence (DNA): TGTGCCAGCAGCTTCGCCGGGACAGCCTACGAGCAGTACTTC. Amino acid sequence: CASSFAGTAYEQYF.

The chain has TRBV5-4 and TRBJ2-3, with D tentatively TRBD2 (6 bases). Germline values: CDR1 SGHNT, CDR2 YYREEE (reference sequence). The CDR3 totals 16 residues. With 4 bases removed from V and 0 bases from J, the gap between germline ends came to 15 bases. As DNA, the CDR3 is TGTGCCAGCAGCCGACCATGGGAGGCTAGCACAGATACGCAGTATTTT. Protein sequence: CASSRPWEASTDTQYF.

This chain links TRBV18 with TRBJ2-1; TRBD2 agrees at 9 bases. The CDR3 has 18 residues. Germline CDR1 reads KGHSH; CDR2 reads LQKENI. The V and J ends lost 2 bases and 6 bases, in that order; junction bases with no gene match: 14. CDR3 sequence: CASSPTPGDSGRANEQFF. As DNA, the CDR3 is TGTGCCAGCTCACCAACTCCCGGAGATAGCGGGAGAGCCAATGAGCAGTTCTTC.

The rearrangement uses TRBV27 and TRBJ2-5; D is perhaps TRBD1 (5 bases). Between the trimmed V and J ends, which lost 4 bases and 4 bases, there was a span of 22 bases. The length of the CDR3 is 17 residues. CDR1 MNHEY and CDR2 SMNVEV come from the germline V gene (reference sequence). The CDR3 is CASSSLNPRGLGETQYF. CDR3 DNA sequence: TGTGCCAGCAGTTCTCTTAATCCTAGGGGATTAGGAGAGACCCAGTACTTC.